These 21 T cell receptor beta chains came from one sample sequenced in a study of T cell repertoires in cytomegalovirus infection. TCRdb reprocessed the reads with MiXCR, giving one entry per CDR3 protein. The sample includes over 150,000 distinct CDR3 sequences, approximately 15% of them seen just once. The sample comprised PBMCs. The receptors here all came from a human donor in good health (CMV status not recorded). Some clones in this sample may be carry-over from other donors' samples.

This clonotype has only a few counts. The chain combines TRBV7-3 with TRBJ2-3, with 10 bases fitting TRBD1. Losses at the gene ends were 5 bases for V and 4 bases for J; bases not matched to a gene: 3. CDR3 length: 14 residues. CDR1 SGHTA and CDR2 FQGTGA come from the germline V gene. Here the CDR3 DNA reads TGTGCCAGCAGCCTGACAGGGGGCCCAGATACGCAGTATTTT. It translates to CASSLTGGPDTQYF.

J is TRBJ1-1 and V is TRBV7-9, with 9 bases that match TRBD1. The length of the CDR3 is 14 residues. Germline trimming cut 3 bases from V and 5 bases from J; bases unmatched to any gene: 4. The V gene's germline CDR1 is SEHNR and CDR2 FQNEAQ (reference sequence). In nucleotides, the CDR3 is TGTGCCAGCAGCTTGAGGACAGGGGAAACTGAAGCTTTCTTT. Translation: CASSLRTGETEAFF.

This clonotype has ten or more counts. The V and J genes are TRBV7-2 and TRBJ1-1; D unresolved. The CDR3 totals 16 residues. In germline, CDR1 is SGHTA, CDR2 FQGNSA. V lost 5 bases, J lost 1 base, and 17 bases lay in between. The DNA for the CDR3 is TGTGCCAGCAGCCGGGCCGGGCGATCCGGGAACACTGAAGCTTTCTTT. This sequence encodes CASSRAGRSGNTEAFF. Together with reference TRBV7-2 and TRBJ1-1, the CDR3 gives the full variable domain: GAGVSQSPSNKVTEKGKDVELRCDPISGHTALYWYRQSLGQGLEFLIYFQGNSAPDKSGLPSDRFSAERTGGSVSTLTIQRTQQEDSAVYLCASSRAGRSGNTEAFFGQGTRLTVV.

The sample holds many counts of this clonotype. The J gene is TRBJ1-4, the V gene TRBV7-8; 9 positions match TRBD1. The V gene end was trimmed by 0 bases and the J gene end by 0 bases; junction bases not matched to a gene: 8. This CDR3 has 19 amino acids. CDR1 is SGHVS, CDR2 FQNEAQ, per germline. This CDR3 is CASSLAWTGARATNEKLFF. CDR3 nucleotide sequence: TGTGCCAGCAGCTTAGCTTGGACAGGGGCCCGTGCAACTAATGAAAAACTGTTTTTT.

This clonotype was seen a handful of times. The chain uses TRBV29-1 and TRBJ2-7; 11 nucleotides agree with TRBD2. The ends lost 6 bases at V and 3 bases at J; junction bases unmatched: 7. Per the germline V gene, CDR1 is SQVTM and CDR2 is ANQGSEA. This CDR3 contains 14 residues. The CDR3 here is CSVVGLAVLYEQYF. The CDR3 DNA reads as TGCAGCGTGGTGGGACTAGCGGTCCTCTACGAGCAGTACTTC.

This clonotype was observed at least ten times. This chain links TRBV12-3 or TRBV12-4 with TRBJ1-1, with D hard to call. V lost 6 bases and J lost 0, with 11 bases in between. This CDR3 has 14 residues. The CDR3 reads CASRVGRLNTEAFF. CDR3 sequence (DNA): TGTGCCAGCAGGGTCGGGAGGTTGAACACTGAAGCTTTCTTT.

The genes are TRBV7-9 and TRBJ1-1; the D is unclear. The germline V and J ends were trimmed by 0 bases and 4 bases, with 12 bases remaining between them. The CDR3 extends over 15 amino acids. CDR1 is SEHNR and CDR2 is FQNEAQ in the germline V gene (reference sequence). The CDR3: CASSLARGYGTEAFF. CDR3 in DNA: TGTGCCAGCAGCTTAGCTCGAGGGTATGGCACTGAAGCTTTCTTT.

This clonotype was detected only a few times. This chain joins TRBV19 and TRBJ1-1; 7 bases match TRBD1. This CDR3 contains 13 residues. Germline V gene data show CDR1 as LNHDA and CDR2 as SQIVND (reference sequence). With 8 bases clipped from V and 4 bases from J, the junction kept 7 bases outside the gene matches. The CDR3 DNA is TGTGCCAGTCCAGGGGGAAGCGGCACTGAAGCTTTCTTT. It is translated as CASPGGSGTEAFF.

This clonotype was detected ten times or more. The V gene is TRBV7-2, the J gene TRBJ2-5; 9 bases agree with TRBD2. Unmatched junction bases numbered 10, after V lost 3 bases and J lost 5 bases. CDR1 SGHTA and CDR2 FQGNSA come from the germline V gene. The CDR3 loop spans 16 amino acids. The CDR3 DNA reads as TGTGCCAGCAGCTTGACTAGCGGAGCTGGAAGGGAGACCCAGTACTTC. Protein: CASSLTSGAGRETQYF.

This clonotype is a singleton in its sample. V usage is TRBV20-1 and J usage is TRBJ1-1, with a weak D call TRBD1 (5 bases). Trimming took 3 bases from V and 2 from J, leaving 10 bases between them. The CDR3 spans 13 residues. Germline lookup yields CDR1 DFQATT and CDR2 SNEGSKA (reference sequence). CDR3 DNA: TGCAGTGCTAGGAACCAGGGAAACACTGAAGCTTTCTTT. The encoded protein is CSARNQGNTEAFF.

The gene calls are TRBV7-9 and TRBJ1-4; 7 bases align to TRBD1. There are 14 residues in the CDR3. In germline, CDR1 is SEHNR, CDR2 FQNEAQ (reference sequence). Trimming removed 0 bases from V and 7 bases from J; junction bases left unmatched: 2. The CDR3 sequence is CASSLANRGEKLFF. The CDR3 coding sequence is TGTGCCAGCAGCTTAGCGAACAGGGGTGAAAAACTGTTTTTT.

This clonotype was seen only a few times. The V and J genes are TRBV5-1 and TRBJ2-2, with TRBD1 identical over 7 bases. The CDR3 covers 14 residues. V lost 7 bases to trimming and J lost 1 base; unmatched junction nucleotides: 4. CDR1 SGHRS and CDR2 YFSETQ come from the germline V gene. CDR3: CASYRTGNTGELFF. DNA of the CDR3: TGCGCCAGCTATCGGACAGGGAACACCGGGGAGCTGTTTTTT.

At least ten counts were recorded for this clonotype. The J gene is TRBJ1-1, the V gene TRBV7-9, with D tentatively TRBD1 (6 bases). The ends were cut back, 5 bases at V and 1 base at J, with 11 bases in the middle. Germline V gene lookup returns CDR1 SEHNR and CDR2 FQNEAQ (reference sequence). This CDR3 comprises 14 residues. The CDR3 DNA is TGTGCCAGCAGCCTTGGACAGACGAACACTGAAGCTTTCTTT. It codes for CASSLGQTNTEAFF.

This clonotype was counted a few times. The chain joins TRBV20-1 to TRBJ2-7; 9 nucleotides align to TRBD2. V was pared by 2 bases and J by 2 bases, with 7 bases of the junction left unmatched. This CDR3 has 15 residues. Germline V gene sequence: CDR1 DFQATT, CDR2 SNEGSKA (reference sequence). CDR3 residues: CSARPMTSGAYEQYF. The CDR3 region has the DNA TGCAGTGCTAGACCAATGACTAGCGGTGCCTACGAGCAGTACTTC.

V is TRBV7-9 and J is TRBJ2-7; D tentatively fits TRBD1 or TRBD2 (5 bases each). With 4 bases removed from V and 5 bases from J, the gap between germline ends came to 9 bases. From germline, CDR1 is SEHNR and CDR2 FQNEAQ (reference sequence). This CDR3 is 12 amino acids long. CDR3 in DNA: TGTGCCAGCAGCTCCCGGGACGACGAGCAGTACTTC. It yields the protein CASSSRDDEQYF. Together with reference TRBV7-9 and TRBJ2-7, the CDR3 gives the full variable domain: DTGVSQNPRHKITKRGQNVTFRCDPISEHNRLYWYRQTLGQGPEFLTYFQNEAQLEKSRLLSDRFSAERPKGSFSTLEIQRTEQGDSAMYLCASSSRDDEQYFGPGTRLTVT.

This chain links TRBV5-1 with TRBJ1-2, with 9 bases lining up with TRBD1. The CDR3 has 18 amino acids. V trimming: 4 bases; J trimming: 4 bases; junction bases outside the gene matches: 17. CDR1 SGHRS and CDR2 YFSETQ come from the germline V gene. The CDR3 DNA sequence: TGCGCCAGCAGCCCCAAAACAGGGGGCGAAGGGGTTCGCTATGGCTACACCTTC. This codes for CASSPKTGGEGVRYGYTF. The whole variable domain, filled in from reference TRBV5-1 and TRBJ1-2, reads KAGVTQTPRYLIKTRGQQVTLSCSPISGHRSVSWYQQTPGQGLQFLFEYFSETQRNKGNFPGRFSGRQFSNSRSEMNVSTLELGDSALYLCASSPKTGGEGVRYGYTFGSGTRLTVV.

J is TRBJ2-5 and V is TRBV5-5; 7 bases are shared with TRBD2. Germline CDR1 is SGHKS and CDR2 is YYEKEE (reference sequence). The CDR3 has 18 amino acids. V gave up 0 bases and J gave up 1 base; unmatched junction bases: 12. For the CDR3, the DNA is TGTGCCAGCAGCTTGGAGCTAGCGGTTTCAGTATTCCAAGAGACCCAGTACTTC. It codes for CASSLELAVSVFQETQYF.

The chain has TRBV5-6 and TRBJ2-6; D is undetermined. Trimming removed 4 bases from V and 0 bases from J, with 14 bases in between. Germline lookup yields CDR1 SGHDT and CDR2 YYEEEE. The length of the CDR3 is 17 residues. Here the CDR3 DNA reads TGTGCCAGCAGCCCACCCGTGGGTGGCTCTGGGGCCAACGTCCTGACTTTC. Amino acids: CASSPPVGGSGANVLTF.

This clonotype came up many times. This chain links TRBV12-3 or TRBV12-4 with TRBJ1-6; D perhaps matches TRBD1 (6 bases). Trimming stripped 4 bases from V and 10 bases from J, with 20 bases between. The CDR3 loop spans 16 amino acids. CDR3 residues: CASSSPGAGQNSPLHF. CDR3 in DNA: TGTGCCAGCAGTTCCCCGGGCGCAGGACAGAACTCACCCCTCCACTTT.

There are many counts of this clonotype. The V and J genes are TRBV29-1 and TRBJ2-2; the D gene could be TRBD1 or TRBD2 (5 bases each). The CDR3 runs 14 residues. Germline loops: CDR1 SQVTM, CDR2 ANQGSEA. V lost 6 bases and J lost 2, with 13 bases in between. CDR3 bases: TGCAGCGTCCCGGGACGGATTAACACCGGGGAGCTGTTTTTT. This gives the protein CSVPGRINTGELFF.

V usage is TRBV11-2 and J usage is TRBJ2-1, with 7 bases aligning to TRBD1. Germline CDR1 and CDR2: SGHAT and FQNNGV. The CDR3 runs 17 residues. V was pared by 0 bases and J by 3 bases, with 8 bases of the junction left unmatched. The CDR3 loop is CASSLDRDRVFYNEQFF. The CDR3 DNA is TGTGCCAGCAGCTTAGATCGGGACAGAGTTTTCTACAATGAGCAGTTCTTC.